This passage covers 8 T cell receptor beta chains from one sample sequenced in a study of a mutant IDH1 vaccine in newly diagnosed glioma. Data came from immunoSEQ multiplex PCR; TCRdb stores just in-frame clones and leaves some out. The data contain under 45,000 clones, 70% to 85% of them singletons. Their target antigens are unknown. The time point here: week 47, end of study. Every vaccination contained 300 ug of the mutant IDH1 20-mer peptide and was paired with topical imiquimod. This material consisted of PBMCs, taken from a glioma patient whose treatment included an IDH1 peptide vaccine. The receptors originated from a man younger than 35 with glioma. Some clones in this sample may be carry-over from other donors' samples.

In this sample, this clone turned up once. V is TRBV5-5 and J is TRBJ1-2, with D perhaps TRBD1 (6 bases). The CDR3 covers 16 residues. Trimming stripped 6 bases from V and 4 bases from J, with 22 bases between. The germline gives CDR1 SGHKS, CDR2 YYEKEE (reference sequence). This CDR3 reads CASTPLGGRQAYGYTF. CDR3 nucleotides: TGTGCCAGCACCCCATTGGGAGGTCGACAGGCCTATGGCTACACCTTC.

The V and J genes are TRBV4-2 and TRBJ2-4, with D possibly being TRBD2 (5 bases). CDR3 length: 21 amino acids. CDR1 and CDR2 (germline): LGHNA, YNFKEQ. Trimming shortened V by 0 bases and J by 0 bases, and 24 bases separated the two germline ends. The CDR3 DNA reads TGTGCCAGCAGCCAAGATATATTAGTAGCGTTTTTAGCCGAAGCCAAAAACATTCAGTACTTC. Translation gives CASSQDILVAFLAEAKNIQYF.

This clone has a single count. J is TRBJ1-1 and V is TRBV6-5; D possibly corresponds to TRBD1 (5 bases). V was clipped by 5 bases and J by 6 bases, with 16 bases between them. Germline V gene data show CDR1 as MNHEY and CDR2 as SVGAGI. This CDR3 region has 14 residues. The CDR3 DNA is TGTGCCAGCAGTAAATCACGCGGGGCGGCTGAAGCTTTCTTT. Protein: CASSKSRGAAEAFF.

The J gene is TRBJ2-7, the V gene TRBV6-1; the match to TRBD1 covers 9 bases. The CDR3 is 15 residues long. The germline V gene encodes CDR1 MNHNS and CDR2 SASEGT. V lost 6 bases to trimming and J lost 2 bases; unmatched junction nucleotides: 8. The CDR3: CASRAGQGITYEQYF. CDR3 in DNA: TGTGCCAGCAGAGCCGGACAGGGGATAACCTACGAGCAGTACTTC.

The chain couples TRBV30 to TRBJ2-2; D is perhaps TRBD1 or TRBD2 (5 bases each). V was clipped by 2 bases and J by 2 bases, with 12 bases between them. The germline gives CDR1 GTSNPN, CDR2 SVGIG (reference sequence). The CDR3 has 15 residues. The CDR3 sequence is CAWSPGTPNTGELFF. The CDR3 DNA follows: TGTGCCTGGAGTCCGGGGACGCCTAACACCGGGGAGCTGTTTTTT.

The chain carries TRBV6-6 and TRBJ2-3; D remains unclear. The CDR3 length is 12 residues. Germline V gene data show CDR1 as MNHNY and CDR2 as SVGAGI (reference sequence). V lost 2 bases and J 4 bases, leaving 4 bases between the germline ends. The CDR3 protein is CASSYPADTQYF. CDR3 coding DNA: TGTGCCAGCAGTTACCCCGCAGATACGCAGTATTTT.

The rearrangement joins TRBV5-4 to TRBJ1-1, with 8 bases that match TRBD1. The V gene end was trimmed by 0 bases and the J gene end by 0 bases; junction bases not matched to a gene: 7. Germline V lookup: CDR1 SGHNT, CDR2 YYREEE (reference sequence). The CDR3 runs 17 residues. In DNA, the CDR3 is TGTGCCAGCAGCTTGGGGCGGTGGACAGGGCTGAACACTGAAGCTTTCTTT. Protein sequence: CASSLGRWTGLNTEAFF. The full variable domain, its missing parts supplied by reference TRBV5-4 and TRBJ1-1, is ETGVTQSPTHLIKTRGQQVTLRCSSQSGHNTVSWYQQALGQGPQFIFQYYREEENGRGNFPPRFSGLQFPNYSSELNVNALELDDSALYLCASSLGRWTGLNTEAFFGQGTRLTVV.

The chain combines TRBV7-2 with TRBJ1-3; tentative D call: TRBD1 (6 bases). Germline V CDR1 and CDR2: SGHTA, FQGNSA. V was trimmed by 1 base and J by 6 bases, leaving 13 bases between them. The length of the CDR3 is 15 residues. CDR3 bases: TGTGCCAGCAGCTTAGAGGGGGGCAGAAAAAACACCATATATTTT. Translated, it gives CASSLEGGRKNTIYF. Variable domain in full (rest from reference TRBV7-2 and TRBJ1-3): GAGVSQSPSNKVTEKGKDVELRCDPISGHTALYWYRQSLGQGLEFLIYFQGNSAPDKSGLPSDRFSAERTGGSVSTLTIQRTQQEDSAVYLCASSLEGGRKNTIYFGEGSWLTVV.